One TCR beta chain is described in this entry. PCR employed 60 Vbeta and 13 Jbeta primers. The data were produced by immunoSEQ multiplex PCR, yet TCRdb's version contains in-frame clones alone and is incomplete. The sample consists of 200,000 to 250,000 clones, about 85% of them appearing once. This CDR3 comprises 13 residues. Germline V CDR1 and CDR2: GTSNPN, SVGIG (reference sequence). The V segment lost 1 base and the J segment 1 base; nucleotides outside the gene matches: 0. This sample is drawn from a study of cytomegalovirus exposure and HLA in healthy donors. The sample comprised PBMCs. The chain uses TRBV30 and TRBJ2-7, with 8 bases aligning to TRBD1. This clonotype was sampled from a human donor in good health. CDR3 nucleotide sequence: TGTGCCTGGAGTGGGACAGGGTCCTACGAGCAGTACTTC. As protein: CAWSGTGSYEQYF.